This T cell receptor (beta chain) was sequenced during a study of human T cells and chemical hapten exposure. Whole-study context: Weekly scalp doses of diphenylcyclopropenone were given to patients during the roughly 26-week study. Readings were taken at 6 days from patch tests that had applied 0.01% DPC to the upper back. Alopecia areata, totalis or universalis affected patients, mainly female. The study, taken as a whole, reports: Relative to controls, expanded TCRs formed significantly more large CDR3 similarity clusters.

Documented time point: pre-sensitization, week 0. Treatment here: therapeutic diphenylcyclopropenone sensitization with weekly scalp DPC. CDR3 length equals 16 residues. V gave up 0 bases and J gave up 1 base; unmatched junction bases: 5. In this sample, this clonotype turned up a few times. Antigen unknown. One entry per CDR3 protein, called by TCRdb with MiXCR from the RACE reads. The profile shows 50,000 to 65,000 distinct CDR3 sequences, roughly 9.9% of them singletons. Sequenced material: whole blood, taken in connection with sensitization to the hapten diphenylcyclopropenone (DPC). This receptor was taken from a woman in her thirties or forties with alopecia areata. Some clones in this sample may be carry-over from other donors' samples. The V call is TRBV12-3 or TRBV12-4, the J call TRBJ1-1; TRBD1 matches 7 bases. CDR3 loop: CASSLALGQRNTEAFF. The CDR3 bases are TGTGCCAGCAGTTTAGCCCTGGGACAGAGGAACACTGAAGCTTTCTTT.